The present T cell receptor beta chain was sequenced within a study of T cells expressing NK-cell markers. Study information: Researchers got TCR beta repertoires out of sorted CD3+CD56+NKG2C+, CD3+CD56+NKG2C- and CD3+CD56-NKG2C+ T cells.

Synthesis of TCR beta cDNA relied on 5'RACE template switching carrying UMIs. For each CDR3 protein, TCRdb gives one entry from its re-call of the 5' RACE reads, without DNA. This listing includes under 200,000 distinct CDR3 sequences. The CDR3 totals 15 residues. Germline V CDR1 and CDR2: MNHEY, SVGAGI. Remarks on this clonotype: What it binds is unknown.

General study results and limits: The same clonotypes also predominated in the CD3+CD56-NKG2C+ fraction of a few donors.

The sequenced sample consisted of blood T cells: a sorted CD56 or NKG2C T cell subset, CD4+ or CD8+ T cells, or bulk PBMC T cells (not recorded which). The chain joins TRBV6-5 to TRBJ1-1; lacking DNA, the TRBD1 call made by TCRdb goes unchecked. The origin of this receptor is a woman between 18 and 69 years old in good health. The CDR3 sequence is CASSYDTGRNTEAFF.